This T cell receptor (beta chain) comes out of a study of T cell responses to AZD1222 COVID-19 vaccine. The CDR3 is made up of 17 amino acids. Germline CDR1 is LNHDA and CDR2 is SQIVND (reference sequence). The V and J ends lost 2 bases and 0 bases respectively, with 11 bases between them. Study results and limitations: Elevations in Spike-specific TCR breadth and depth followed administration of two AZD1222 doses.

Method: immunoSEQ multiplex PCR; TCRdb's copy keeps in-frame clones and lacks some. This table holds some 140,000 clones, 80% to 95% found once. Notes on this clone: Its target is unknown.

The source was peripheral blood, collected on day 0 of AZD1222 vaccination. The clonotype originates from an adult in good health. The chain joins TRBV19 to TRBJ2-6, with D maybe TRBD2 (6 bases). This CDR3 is CASSIQGGSSGANVLTF. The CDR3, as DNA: TGTGCCAGTAGTATACAGGGAGGATCCTCTGGGGCCAACGTCCTGACTTTC. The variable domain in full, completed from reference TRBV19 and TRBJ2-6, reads DGGITQSPKYLFRKEGQNVTLSCEQNLNHDAMYWYRQDPGQGLRLIYYSQIVNDFQKGDIAEGYSVSREKKESFPLTVTSAQKNPTAFYLCASSIQGGSSGANVLTFGAGSRLTVL.